This T cell receptor (beta chain) was recorded in a study of OX40 agonist ivuxolimab in advanced cancers. About the study: It was permissible to have had prior anti-PD-1, anti-PD-L1 or anti-CTLA-4 therapy, and about 40% had some. Overall study findings and caveats: CD4+ and CD8+ T cells in blood underwent clonal expansion by week 6 at 0.1 to 3.0 mg/kg.

There are 15 residues in the CDR3. The germline V gene has CDR1 SGDLS and CDR2 YYNGEE. The germline V and J ends were trimmed by 3 bases and 0 bases, with 10 bases remaining between them. For this clone: The antigen is unknown.

This table comes from immunoSEQ multiplex PCR, and its TCRdb copy is limited to in-frame clones, with some not included. The sample lists under 150,000 clones, approximately 94% occurring once. Any history of autoimmune disease or systemic immunosuppression disqualified patients. The rearrangement uses TRBV9 and TRBJ1-3; perhaps TRBD1 as D (5 bases). The sequencing here drew on CD4+ or CD8+ T cells sorted from blood, taken in a trial of the OX40 agonist ivuxolimab. The TCR originated in an adult with an advanced solid tumor such as melanoma, head and neck, liver or kidney cancer. Written as DNA, the CDR3 is TGTGCCAGCAGCGGGGACCGTAGCTCTGGAAACACCATATATTTT. The encoded protein is CASSGDRSSGNTIYF.